The 32 T cell receptor beta chains listed next were all sequenced from one sample in a study of glioma-infiltrating T cells after dendritic cell vaccination. Time point described: after dendritic cell vaccination, including at tumor progression/relapse. The method was immunoSEQ multiplex PCR; TCRdb's version includes in-frame clones alone and lacks a portion of them. The sample carries around 60,000 clones, more than 75% recorded once. Sequencing was performed on blood, taken after dendritic cell vaccination. The receptors come from a human donor with glioblastoma.

The chain has TRBV5-1 and TRBJ2-7; D remains ambiguous. V gave up 1 base and J gave up 5 bases, with 10 bases separating them. The germline gives CDR1 SGHRS, CDR2 YFSETQ. The CDR3 has 13 residues. CDR3 coding DNA: TGCGCCAGCAGCTTGATCCCCTCTGACGAGCAGTACTTC. Protein sequence: CASSLIPSDEQYF.

This chain uses TRBV13 with TRBJ2-3, with TRBD2 identical over 8 bases. This CDR3 contains 14 residues. CDR1 and CDR2 (germline): PRHDT, FYEKMQ (reference sequence). The ends lost 4 bases at V and 0 bases at J; junction bases unmatched: 0. This CDR3 reads CASSSSGSTDTQYF. CDR3 nucleotide sequence: TGTGCCAGCAGCTCTAGCGGGAGCACAGATACGCAGTATTTT.

The genes are TRBV25-1 and TRBJ2-5; possibly TRBD1 for D (6 bases). The CDR3 length is 13 residues. Deletions cut 5 bases from V and 5 bases from J, with 12 bases between. Per the germline V gene, CDR1 is MGHDK and CDR2 is SYGVNS. The CDR3 protein is CASSKTGAETQYF. CDR3 nucleotides: TGTGCCAGCAGTAAGACAGGTGCTGAGACCCAGTACTTC.

The V and J genes are TRBV4-1 and TRBJ2-5, with 7 bases aligning to TRBD2. Germline trimming cut 1 base from V and 2 bases from J; bases unmatched to any gene: 10. The CDR3 extends over 17 amino acids. In germline, CDR1 is MGHRA, CDR2 YSYEKL. CDR3: CASSQGGRGRYQETQYF. Here the CDR3 DNA reads TGCGCCAGCAGCCAAGGAGGGAGGGGCCGATATCAAGAGACCCAGTACTTC.

This chain joins TRBV11-3 and TRBJ1-4, with no clear D. CDR3 size: 13 residues. The germline V gene has CDR1 SGHNT and CDR2 YENEEA. The ends were cut back, 1 base at V and 5 bases at J, with 5 bases in the middle. CDR3 DNA: TGTGCCAGCAGCTTAGGAGGGAATGAAAAACTGTTTTTT. Translating gives CASSLGGNEKLFF.

The rearrangement joins TRBV4-3 to TRBJ2-5; D is uncertain. The germline gives CDR1 LGHNA, CDR2 YSLEER. Trimming removed 0 bases from V and 5 bases from J, with 13 bases in between. The CDR3 is made up of 15 amino acids. CDR3 sequence: CASSQDGQVRETQYF. The CDR3 bases are TGCGCCAGCAGCCAAGATGGGCAGGTCCGGGAGACCCAGTACTTC.

The chain joins TRBV28 to TRBJ1-2, with TRBD1 as a possible D gene (5 bases). This CDR3 is 14 amino acids long. In germline, CDR1 is MDHEN, CDR2 SYDVKM. The V gene lost 3 bases and the J gene lost 5 bases, with 13 bases spanning the gap. CDR3 amino acids: CASSFAGREYGYTF. DNA for the CDR3: TGTGCCAGCAGTTTTGCAGGGAGGGAGTATGGCTACACCTTC.

The chain links TRBV6-6 to TRBJ2-7; D unresolved. With 4 bases removed from V and 4 bases from J, the gap between germline ends came to 8 bases. CDR1 is MNHNY, CDR2 SVGAGI, per germline (reference sequence). The CDR3 runs to 12 residues. CDR3 residues: CASSSLVYEQYF. The CDR3 coding sequence is TGTGCCAGCAGTTCCCTCGTATACGAGCAGTACTTC.

This rearrangement joins TRBV9 to TRBJ1-1, with 7 positions matching TRBD1. The CDR3 sequence is 14 residues long. Trimming removed 6 bases from V and 1 base from J; junction bases left unmatched: 6. Germline CDR1 and CDR2: SGDLS and YYNGEE. This CDR3 is CASNAGQSNTEAFF. CDR3 nucleotide sequence: TGTGCCAGCAACGCGGGACAGTCGAACACTGAAGCTTTCTTT.

Concerning this clone: Its ends do not fully match the called genes, so a read error is possible. This sequence joins TRBV30 and TRBJ1-6; D unresolved. The CDR3 runs to 13 residues. The germline V gene encodes CDR1 GTSNPN and CDR2 SVGIG (reference sequence). In nucleotides, the CDR3 is TGTGCCTGGAGGATAAGCTATAATTCCCCCCTCCACTTT. This gives the protein CAWRISYNSPLHF.

J is TRBJ2-7 and V is TRBV28; D possibly corresponds to TRBD2 (6 bases). Germline CDR1 is MDHEN and CDR2 is SYDVKM. The CDR3 consists of 15 residues. The V end was cut by 3 bases, the J end by 4 bases, with 16 bases between. The CDR3 loop is CASSFAGTGGYEQYF. The CDR3 coding sequence is TGTGCCAGCAGTTTTGCCGGGACTGGGGGGTACGAGCAGTACTTC.

The chain is built from TRBV9 and TRBJ2-3; 10 bases are a match to TRBD2. Trimming removed 2 bases from V and 6 bases from J; junction bases left unmatched: 12. This CDR3 contains 17 residues. Germline V gene lookup returns CDR1 SGDLS and CDR2 YYNGEE. CDR3 protein: CASSVVAGGGRVDTQYF. CDR3 coding DNA: TGTGCCAGCAGCGTTGTAGCGGGGGGAGGTAGGGTGGATACGCAGTATTTT.

The rearrangement joins TRBV9 to TRBJ2-1; 12 nucleotides align to TRBD2. V lost 3 bases, J lost 4 bases, and 2 bases stayed unmatched. There are 15 residues in the CDR3. The germline V gene has CDR1 SGDLS and CDR2 YYNGEE. The CDR3 DNA reads TGTGCCAGCAGCGCTGGGACTAGCGGGTACAATGAGCAGTTCTTC. This codes for CASSAGTSGYNEQFF.

The chain combines TRBV14 with TRBJ2-7; maybe TRBD1 (6 bases). V gave up 4 bases and J gave up 5 bases, with 12 bases separating them. The CDR3 runs 13 residues. Germline loops: CDR1 SGHDN, CDR2 FVKESK. CDR3 protein: CASSLGTPNEQYF. The CDR3 DNA sequence: TGTGCCAGCAGCCTCGGGACACCCAACGAGCAGTACTTC.

The chain carries TRBV9 and TRBJ2-1; 10 bases align to TRBD2. Per the germline V gene, CDR1 is SGDLS and CDR2 is YYNGEE. The ends lost 4 bases at V and 0 bases at J; junction bases unmatched: 10. The CDR3 sequence is 18 residues long. The DNA for the CDR3 is TGTGCCAGCAGCTCAAGTCGGGAGCGGGGGGGCTCCTACAATGAGCAGTTCTTC. This translates into CASSSSRERGGSYNEQFF.

The chain carries TRBV7-2 and TRBJ2-7; TRBD1 might be the D (6 bases). CDR1 and CDR2 from the germline V gene are SGHTA and FQGNSA. The V end lost 4 bases, the J end lost 5 bases, and 15 bases lay between the germline ends. The CDR3 is 14 residues long. Written as DNA, the CDR3 is TGTGCCAGCAGCTCATCTCCAGGGGTCCACGAGCAGTACTTC. It translates to CASSSSPGVHEQYF.

This chain links TRBV6-5 with TRBJ2-6; TRBD1 might be the D (5 bases). CDR1 and CDR2 from the germline V gene are MNHEY and SVGAGI. The V gene lost 7 bases and the J gene lost 1 base, with 11 bases spanning the gap. The CDR3 is 15 residues long. CDR3 protein: CASKPPGSGANVLTF. CDR3 DNA: TGTGCCAGCAAACCCCCAGGGTCTGGGGCCAACGTCCTGACTTTC.

This clone has only a few counts. The chain uses TRBV2 and TRBJ1-4; unclear D gene. There are 12 residues in the CDR3. V lost 6 bases and J 10 bases, leaving 12 bases between the germline ends. CDR1 SNHLY and CDR2 FYNNEI come from the germline V gene. CDR3 loop: CASRDSLGKLFF. CDR3 nucleotide sequence: TGTGCCAGCAGGGACTCACTGGGAAAACTGTTTTTT.

This clone was counted only a few times. J is TRBJ2-7 and V is TRBV7-9; 9 nucleotides align to TRBD2. The junction had 11 bases not matched to a gene; V was cut back by 1 base and J by 7 bases. The CDR3 is 16 amino acids. Germline lookup yields CDR1 SEHNR and CDR2 FQNEAQ (reference sequence). CDR3: CASSLESPSGALEQYF. CDR3 in DNA: TGTGCCAGCAGCTTAGAGTCGCCTAGCGGGGCGTTGGAGCAGTACTTC. Full variable domain (missing parts from reference TRBV7-9 and TRBJ2-7): DTGVSQNPRHKITKRGQNVTFRCDPISEHNRLYWYRQTLGQGPEFLTYFQNEAQLEKSRLLSDRFSAERPKGSFSTLEIQRTEQGDSAMYLCASSLESPSGALEQYFGPGTRLTVT.

This chain connects TRBV7-2 to TRBJ2-5, with D maybe TRBD1 (5 bases). Trimming cost V 2 bases and J 1 base, with 11 bases left between them. In germline, CDR1 is SGHTA, CDR2 FQGNSA. This CDR3 is 15 amino acids long. CDR3 nucleotide sequence: TGTGCCAGCAGCTTAAGGGGCTCGCGCCAAGAGACCCAGTACTTC. Its protein is CASSLRGSRQETQYF. The whole variable domain, filled in from reference TRBV7-2 and TRBJ2-5, reads GAGVSQSPSNKVTEKGKDVELRCDPISGHTALYWYRQSLGQGLEFLIYFQGNSAPDKSGLPSDRFSAERTGGSVSTLTIQRTQQEDSAVYLCASSLRGSRQETQYFGPGTRLLVL.

With regard to this clone: Other DNA sequences of this sample code for an identical CDR3. The chain combines TRBV5-1 with TRBJ1-6, with TRBD1 matching over 7 bases. The V segment lost 4 bases and the J segment 6 bases; nucleotides outside the gene matches: 7. The CDR3 length is 15 residues. Germline-derived CDR1 and CDR2 are SGHRS and YFSETQ. The chain's CDR3 is CASSNRQGTNSPLHF. As DNA, the CDR3 is TGCGCCAGCAGCAACCGACAGGGAACTAATTCACCCCTCCACTTT.

CDR3 region: CASSLSSTGPTEAFF. Here the CDR3 DNA reads TGTGCCAGCAGCTTATCGTCGACAGGTCCCACTGAAGCTTTCTTT. This rearrangement joins TRBV7-8 to TRBJ1-1; D perhaps matches TRBD1 (6 bases). The CDR3 is 15 residues long. V lost 2 bases to trimming and J lost 4 bases, with 14 bases between them. Germline V lookup: CDR1 SGHVS, CDR2 FQNEAQ. Complete variable domain (other parts from reference TRBV7-8 and TRBJ1-1): GAGVSQSPRYKVAKRGQDVALRCDPISGHVSLFWYQQALGQGPEFLTYFQNEAQLDKSGLPSDRFFAERPEGSVSTLKIQRTQQEDSAVYLCASSLSSTGPTEAFFGQGTRLTVV.

J is TRBJ1-4 and V is TRBV7-9; D possibly corresponds to TRBD1 (6 bases). The V end was cut by 0 bases, the J end by 7 bases, with 12 bases between. Per germline, CDR1 SEHNR and CDR2 FQNEAQ (reference sequence). CDR3 size: 15 residues. Here the CDR3 DNA reads TGTGCCAGCAGCTTAGCGGACAGATATTTTGAAAAACTGTTTTTT. Translation gives CASSLADRYFEKLFF.

The table lists this clone with a count of one. The V and J genes are TRBV28 and TRBJ1-5; TRBD1 aligns across 7 bases. CDR1 MDHEN and CDR2 SYDVKM come from the germline V gene. V dropped 8 bases and J dropped 0; count of bases not matched to a gene: 4. CDR3 size: 14 residues. CDR3 protein: CASLRGHSNQPQHF. CDR3 coding DNA: TGTGCCAGCCTTAGGGGGCATAGCAATCAGCCCCAGCATTTT.

The J gene is TRBJ2-6, the V gene TRBV28, with 9 positions matching TRBD1. Germline assignment: CDR1 MDHEN and CDR2 SYDVKM. Trimming cost V 5 bases and J 1 base; bases outside gene matches: 0. The CDR3 is made up of 15 amino acids. The CDR3 spells CASSGTGSGANVLTF. CDR3 coding DNA: TGTGCCAGCAGTGGGACAGGGTCTGGGGCCAACGTCCTGACTTTC.

CDR3 DNA: TGTGCCAGCAGTGCAAAGGACAGGGAGCTTTTGGAGACCCAGTACTTC. Translating it yields CASSAKDRELLETQYF. The V and J genes are TRBV25-1 and TRBJ2-5; 8 nucleotides agree with TRBD1. The CDR3 spans 16 residues. Germline values: CDR1 MGHDK, CDR2 SYGVNS. Trimming removed 4 bases from V and 5 bases from J; junction bases left unmatched: 12.

The chain recombines TRBV7-2 with TRBJ2-3, with 9 bases matching TRBD2. The CDR3 contains 15 residues. With 10 bases clipped from V and 1 base from J, the junction kept 9 bases outside the gene matches. Germline assignment: CDR1 SGHTA and CDR2 FQGNSA. Written as DNA, the CDR3 is TGTGCCACCGGGCTAGCGGGGCCTGGCACAGATACGCAGTATTTT. Translated, it gives CATGLAGPGTDTQYF.

The genes are TRBV4-3 and TRBJ2-5; weak D call: TRBD2 (5 bases). Germline CDR1 LGHNA, CDR2 YSLEER. The ends were cut back, 1 base at V and 1 base at J, with 7 bases in the middle. The CDR3 runs 14 residues. The CDR3 protein is CASSQVASQETQYF. Written as DNA, the CDR3 is TGCGCCAGCAGCCAAGTAGCGAGCCAAGAGACCCAGTACTTC.

This sequence joins TRBV25-1 and TRBJ2-2, with 7 nucleotides matching TRBD1. Germline CDR1 and CDR2: MGHDK and SYGVNS. Unmatched junction bases numbered 8, after V lost 1 base and J lost 6 bases. The CDR3 is 16 residues long. The CDR3 spells CASSESRQGSAGELFF. Written as DNA, the CDR3 is TGTGCCAGCAGTGAATCCAGACAGGGATCGGCCGGGGAGCTGTTTTTT.

The V and J genes are TRBV7-9 and TRBJ2-3; tentative D call: TRBD2 (5 bases). Deletions cut 0 bases from V and 2 bases from J, with 12 bases between. The germline V gene encodes CDR1 SEHNR and CDR2 FQNEAQ (reference sequence). The CDR3 consists of 16 residues. CDR3 sequence reads: CASSLASSGNTDTQYF. The CDR3 region has the DNA TGTGCCAGCAGCTTAGCCTCTTCGGGGAACACAGATACGCAGTATTTT.

The rearrangement uses TRBV6-1 and TRBJ2-7; 10 nucleotides agree with TRBD1. There are 14 residues in the CDR3. V lost 4 bases to trimming and J lost 3 bases; unmatched junction nucleotides: 3. Per germline, CDR1 MNHNS and CDR2 SASEGT. CDR3 residues: CASSGTGGFYEQYF. DNA for the CDR3: TGTGCCAGCAGTGGGACAGGGGGATTCTACGAGCAGTACTTC.

The genes are TRBV19 and TRBJ2-5, with 8 bases aligning to TRBD1. Matching the DNA end better, TRBJ2-7 makes the J call doubtful. CDR1 is LNHDA and CDR2 is SQIVND in the germline V gene (reference sequence). CDR3 length equals 14 residues. The CDR3 DNA sequence: TGTGCCAGTAGTAAAGGACAGGGCGGCTACGAGCAGTACTTC. Translating gives CASSKGQGGYEQYF.